This entry features one T cell receptor beta chain sequence. As yet, its antigen is unknown. These data are taken from a study of T cell responses to AZD1222 COVID-19 vaccine. Study-wide findings and caveats: Distributed over spike, vaccine-associated CD4 TCRs predominated at 160-218 and 743-854. The donor cohort was predominantly white British with a female majority, and clonal diversity may have been underestimated.

Unmatched junction bases numbered 7, after V lost 5 bases and J lost 7 bases. This CDR3 spans 14 amino acids. Germline-derived CDR1 and CDR2 are SEHNR and FQNEAQ (reference sequence). TCRdb's table, derived via immunoSEQ multiplex PCR, lists solely in-frame clones and lacks some. The table shows some 150,000 clones, with more than 75% occurring only once. The specimen comprised peripheral blood, sampled on day 0 of MenACWY control vaccination. The receptor was derived from an adult in good health. This chain links TRBV7-9 with TRBJ1-3, with 8 nucleotides matching TRBD1. The CDR3 sequence is CASSPSDRENTIYF. DNA for the CDR3: TGTGCCAGCAGCCCCTCGGACAGGGAGAACACCATATATTTT.